What follows is one T cell receptor beta chain and its context. There is no known antigen for this receptor. This may be a read error: a much more frequent sequence differs by one nucleotide. The data stem from a study of tumor and adjacent non-tumor tissue in lung cancer (dated 2018 in TCRdb). Regarding the complete study: By cancer type, the cohort comprised around 11 adenocarcinoma patients, a couple of squamous cell carcinoma patients and 1 small cell lung cancer patient. The 15 or so patients were aged roughly 31 to 85 years, included approximately ten men and 5 women, and had TNM stage I to III disease. Sequencing produced 100 million to 150 million productive TCRbeta reads in total, an average of about 4 million reads per sample. Bulk TCRbeta repertoires were compared between lung tumor tissue and matched distant non-tumor lung tissue obtained from 15 or so lung cancer patients. For each patient, one tumor sample and one normal lung sample were taken, giving under 35 paired specimens that underwent TCRbeta CDR3 sequencing.

Library preparation used multiplex PCR. The reads were generated on an Illumina HiSeq 2500. TCRbeta libraries were constructed through three rounds of nested PCR with primers (Table S4) according to protocols modified from ARM-PCR. Before sequencing, PCR products of 200-500 bp were excised from the gel and purified with the QIAquick gel extraction kit. Per the original workflow: Trimmomatic was used to clean the reads, FLASH merged the cleaned reads into complete CDR3 sequences, and MiTCR assigned the sequences to V(D)J germline segments. VDJtools was used to compute clonal diversity as the inverse Simpson's index. In-frame sequences without a premature stop codon were defined as productive reads. Using fastp at Q25 and MiXCR, TCRdb reprocessed the public reads and kept productive beta chains. Duplicate CDR3 protein sequences are folded into a single record with the most common DNA and genes. The V and J calls reflect TCRdb's pipeline rather than the authors' work. The sample yields 98,000 or so distinct CDR3 sequences; roughly 80% were counted once. In total, the top ten clones hold roughly 33% of the sample.

RNA was isolated from bulk, unsorted tissue, and RNA quality was assessed with a NanoDrop ND-1000 and an Agilent 2100. The normal lung samples consisted of distant non-tumor tissue collected more than 3 cm from the tumor edge. Donors were newly diagnosed lung cancer patients admitted for thoracic surgery in China between August and November 2014, without prior chemotherapy. Patients who had received previous radiotherapy or chemotherapy, or who had another concurrent cancer, were excluded from the study. Pieces of surgical tissue measuring roughly 1-2 cm3 were kept in RNAlater solution and stored at -80 degrees C until use. Findings and caveats that apply to the study as a whole: Younger patients had significantly higher TCR diversity, and higher tumor TCR diversity was associated with shorter overall and disease-free survival. In normal lung, the top 100 clones accounted for a significantly larger cumulative share of the repertoire than in tumor tissue. Only about 15 patients were included in the cohort, and the need for larger samples and more detailed clinical data was noted by the authors. Significantly higher TCR diversity (inverse Simpson) was observed in tumor tissue than in normal lung tissue (around 450 vs 160, P = 0.0075, Mann-Whitney U test). Because peripheral blood was not sequenced, the blood TCRbeta repertoires of the lung cancer patients in the study went unexamined. The sequencing platform is not named in the methods, and unique molecular identifiers are not mentioned.

CDR1 and CDR2 are read off the germline V gene as WSHSY and SAAADI. The CDR3 runs 17 amino acids, cysteine and phenylalanine included. Of all the DNA, just the CDR3 is kept, 51 bases in frame from base 1. The rearrangement joined TRBV10-2 to TRBJ2-2, and 9 junctional nucleotides match TRBD2. This receptor was taken from a man in his fifties or sixties with small cell lung cancer. The sample consisted of distant non-tumor lung tissue. For the CDR3, the sequence is CACSESGLAVNTGELFF. The bases are TGCGCCTGCAGTGAGTCGGGACTAGCTGTGAACACCGGGGAGCTGTTTTTT.